This passage covers 2 T cell receptor beta chains from one sample sequenced in a study of cytomegalovirus exposure and HLA in healthy donors. PCR involved 60 Vbeta and 13 Jbeta primers. Libraries were prepared by immunoSEQ multiplex PCR; TCRdb keeps only in-frame clonotypes and omits some of them. The sample records roughly 150,000 clones, 65% to 75% being singletons. The specimen was PBMCs. These TCRs come from a man aged 60 to 75 in good health and CMV-seronegative.

The chain is built from TRBV28 and TRBJ1-2; a weak D match, TRBD1 (6 bases). Germline assignment: CDR1 MDHEN and CDR2 SYDVKM. CDR3 length: 14 residues. Trimming took 6 bases from V and 0 from J, leaving 11 bases between them. In nucleotides, the CDR3 is TGTGCCAGCAGAACCAGGGGTGCTAACTATGGCTACACCTTC. This encodes CASRTRGANYGYTF.

This chain joins TRBV30 and TRBJ2-3, with D possibly TRBD2 on 5 matching bases. Germline-derived CDR1 and CDR2 are GTSNPN and SVGIG (reference sequence). Trimming stripped 0 bases from V and 6 bases from J, with 16 bases between. This CDR3 spans 15 amino acids. CDR3: CAWSVWAASGDTQYF. The CDR3, as DNA: TGTGCCTGGAGTGTATGGGCGGCCTCGGGGGATACGCAGTATTTT. Full variable domain (missing parts from reference TRBV30 and TRBJ2-3): SQTIHQWPATLVQPVGSPLSLECTVEGTSNPNLYWYRQAAGRGLQLLFYSVGIGQISSEVPQNLSASRPQDRQFILSSKKLLLSDSGFYLCAWSVWAASGDTQYFGPGTRLTVL.